The rows below give T cell receptor beta chains drawn from one sample of a study of CD8 T cells in ankylosing spondylitis. TCRdb independently ran MiXCR on the 5' RACE reads; one entry per CDR3 protein. The sample lists some 200,000 distinct CDR3 sequences, 9.5% to 15% occurring once. Sequencing input: blood, either unsorted or a sorted T cell fraction (not recorded which). The origin of the receptors is a male donor with ankylosing spondylitis or in good health (not recorded which). CDR3s include the opening cysteine and the closing phenylalanine or tryptophan. Each record gives: J gene, V gene, CDR3 protein.

>TRBJ2-3|TRBV12-3/TRBV12-4
CASSPGLGPDTQYF
>TRBJ2-7|TRBV15
CATSSPYEQYF
>TRBJ2-5|TRBV14
CASSQEDLVGQGHVPSPIGTQYF
>TRBJ2-3|TRBV7-9
CASRAGAGDTQYF
>TRBJ2-5|TRBV5-1
CASSSNWRGEETQYF
>TRBJ1-1|TRBV19
CASTRTGTEAFF
>TRBJ2-1|TRBV11-2
CASSSTGRYNEQFF
>TRBJ2-1|TRBV5-1
CASSQPSGGINEQFF
>TRBJ2-5|TRBV4-1
CASSQGLGKSQETQYF
>TRBJ1-1|TRBV20-1
CSARDTEAFF
>TRBJ2-3|TRBV4-1
CASSLPKSADTQYF
>TRBJ2-7|TRBV19
CASSMAAGVSYEQYF
>TRBJ2-5|TRBV14
CASSPGDLQETQYF
>TRBJ2-1|TRBV4-1
CASSQAQAGGNEQFF
>TRBJ2-5|TRBV4-1
CASSQRPLESGEETQYF
>TRBJ2-2|TRBV27
CASTQLADYTGELFF
>TRBJ1-1|TRBV4-1
CASSHLPGQGRTEAFF
>TRBJ2-7|TRBV11-2
CASSLAESSYEQYF
>TRBJ2-2|TRBV24-1
CATSDSKGEHGELFF
>TRBJ2-1|TRBV19
CASSTEREGLYNEQFF
>TRBJ2-1|TRBV13
CASSSLTSGINEQFF
>TRBJ1-1|TRBV20-1
CSARDRVEAFF
>TRBJ1-1|TRBV4-1
CASSPLYRGWPEAFF
>TRBJ2-3|TRBV2
CASTTEYRTGVGDTQYF
>TRBJ1-6|TRBV5-1
CASSSGQDGSPLHF
>TRBJ2-7|TRBV2
CASSENPGMGEQYF
>TRBJ2-3|TRBV10-2
CASSDLRGTKATDTQYF
>TRBJ2-5|TRBV3-1
CASSQEVYPGGPEGQETQYF
>TRBJ2-3|TRBV4-1
CASSQYSRKDTQYF
>TRBJ2-3|TRBV10-1
CASSGLLADTQYF
>TRBJ2-3|TRBV9
CASSAGTSDPDTQYF
>TRBJ1-1|TRBV15
CASRDPRDTEAFF
>TRBJ2-1|TRBV5-1
CASSVTRGHNEQFF
>TRBJ2-7|TRBV27
CASSLSSGSSYEQYF
>TRBJ2-1|TRBV5-1
CASSFDGTGGTYNEQFF
>TRBJ2-1|TRBV21-1
CASFTGDGGTSGKSSYNEQFF
>TRBJ2-5|TRBV6-1
CASSQDRVEKTQYF
>TRBJ2-7|TRBV6-2/TRBV6-3
CASSRGTVEQYF
>TRBJ2-1|TRBV4-2
CASSQTGLAGAVNNEQFF
>TRBJ2-3|TRBV5-5
CASRSWTGNTDTQYF
>TRBJ2-7|TRBV5-6
CASSLDGPTYEQYF
>TRBJ1-1|TRBV4-1
CASSQEIEGVTEAFF
>TRBJ1-5|TRBV12-3/TRBV12-4
CASSLAGTRPQHF
>TRBJ2-7|TRBV5-1
CASSFRDRGDEQYF
>TRBJ2-1|TRBV7-8
CASSEGQSSYNEQFF
>TRBJ1-4|TRBV20-1
CSGLRFEKLFF
>TRBJ2-3|TRBV15
CATSPSGGGTDTQYF
>TRBJ2-7|TRBV7-9
CASSLISVYEQYF
>TRBJ2-7|TRBV6-1
CASSPMGDPYEQYF
>TRBJ2-7|TRBV30
CAWSVSLEQYF
>TRBJ2-7|TRBV9
CASSVGTGGYNEQYF
>TRBJ2-1|TRBV4-1
CASSQDRTSGSNEQFF